Reported below is one TCR beta chain. What it recognizes is unknown. The data belong to a study of cytomegalovirus exposure and HLA in healthy donors. Whole-study results and caveats: Some segments of the V type, notably TRBV6-2 and TRBV6-3, were excluded as indistinguishable. The likely explanation for a cluster of highly shared sequence variants was sequencing artifact.

The CDR3 length is 16 residues. Germline values: CDR1 SGHRS, CDR2 YFSETQ. Trimming removed 4 bases from V and 7 bases from J, with 21 bases in between. Vbeta (60) and Jbeta (13) primers were used in the PCR. In the authors' workflow: Per a later analysis, the number of unique TCR beta chains was roughly 87 million, of which around 10 million were shared. The table came from immunoSEQ multiplex PCR; TCRdb's copy has only in-frame clones and leaves some out. V and J calls and clone size are those listed in that table; D and trimming were worked out from the DNA. The profile shows about 130,000 clones, 70% to 90% of them singletons.

Sequencing was performed on PBMCs. The chain is built from TRBV5-1 and TRBJ1-3; D might be TRBD1 (6 bases). The sequence was obtained from a man between 18 and 35 years old in good health and CMV-seropositive. CDR3 coding DNA: TGCGCCAGCAGCGACGACCGGGACAAATTCTCGAACACCATATATTTT. The encoded protein is CASSDDRDKFSNTIYF.